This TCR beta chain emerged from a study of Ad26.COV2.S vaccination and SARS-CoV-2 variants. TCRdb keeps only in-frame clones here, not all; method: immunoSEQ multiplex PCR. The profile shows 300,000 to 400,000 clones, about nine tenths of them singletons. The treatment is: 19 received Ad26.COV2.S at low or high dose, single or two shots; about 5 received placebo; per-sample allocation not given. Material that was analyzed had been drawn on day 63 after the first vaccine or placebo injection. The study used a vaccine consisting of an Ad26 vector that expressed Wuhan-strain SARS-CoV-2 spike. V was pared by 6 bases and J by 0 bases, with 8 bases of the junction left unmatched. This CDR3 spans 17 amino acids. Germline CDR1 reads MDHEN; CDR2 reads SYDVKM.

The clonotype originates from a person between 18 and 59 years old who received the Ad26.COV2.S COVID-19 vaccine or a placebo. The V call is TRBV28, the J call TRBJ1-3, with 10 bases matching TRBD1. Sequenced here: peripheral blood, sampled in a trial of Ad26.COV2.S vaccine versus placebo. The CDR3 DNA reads TGTGCCAGCAGGGGACAGGGGCGATTGAGCTCTGGAAACACCATATATTTT. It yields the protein CASRGQGRLSSGNTIYF. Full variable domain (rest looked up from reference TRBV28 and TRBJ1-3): DVKVTQSSRYLVKRTGEKVFLECVQDMDHENMFWYRQDPGLGLRLIYFSYDVKMKEKGDIPEGYSVSREKKERFSLILESASTNQTSMYLCASRGQGRLSSGNTIYFGEGSWLTVV.